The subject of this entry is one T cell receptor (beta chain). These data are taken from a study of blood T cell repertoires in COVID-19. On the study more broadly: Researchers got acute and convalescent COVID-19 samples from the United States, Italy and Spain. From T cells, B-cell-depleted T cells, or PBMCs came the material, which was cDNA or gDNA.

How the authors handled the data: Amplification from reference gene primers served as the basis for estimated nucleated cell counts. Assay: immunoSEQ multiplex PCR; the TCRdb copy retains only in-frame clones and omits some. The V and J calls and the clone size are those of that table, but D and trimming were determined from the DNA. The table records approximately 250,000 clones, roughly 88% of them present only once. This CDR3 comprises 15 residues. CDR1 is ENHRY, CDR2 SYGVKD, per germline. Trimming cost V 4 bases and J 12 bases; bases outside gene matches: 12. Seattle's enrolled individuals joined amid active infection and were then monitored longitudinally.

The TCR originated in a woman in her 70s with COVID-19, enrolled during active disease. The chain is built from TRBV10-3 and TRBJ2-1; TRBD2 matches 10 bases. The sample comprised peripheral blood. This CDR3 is CAISVGGLAESWQFF. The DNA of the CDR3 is TGTGCCATCAGTGTTGGAGGACTAGCGGAGTCCTGGCAGTTCTTC.